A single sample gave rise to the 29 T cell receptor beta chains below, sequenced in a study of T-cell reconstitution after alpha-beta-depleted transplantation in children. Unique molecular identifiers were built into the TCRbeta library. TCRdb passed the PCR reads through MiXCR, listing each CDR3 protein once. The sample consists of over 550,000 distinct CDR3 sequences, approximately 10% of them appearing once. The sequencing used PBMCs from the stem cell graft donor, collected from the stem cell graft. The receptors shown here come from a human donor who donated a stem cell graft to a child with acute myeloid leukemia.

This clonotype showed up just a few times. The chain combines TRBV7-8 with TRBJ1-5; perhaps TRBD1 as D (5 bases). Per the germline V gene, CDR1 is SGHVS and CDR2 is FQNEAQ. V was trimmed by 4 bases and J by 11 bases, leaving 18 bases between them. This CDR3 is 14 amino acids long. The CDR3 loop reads CASSSGLGGGAQHF. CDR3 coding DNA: TGTGCCAGCAGCTCCGGGTTGGGGGGGGGAGCCCAGCATTTT.

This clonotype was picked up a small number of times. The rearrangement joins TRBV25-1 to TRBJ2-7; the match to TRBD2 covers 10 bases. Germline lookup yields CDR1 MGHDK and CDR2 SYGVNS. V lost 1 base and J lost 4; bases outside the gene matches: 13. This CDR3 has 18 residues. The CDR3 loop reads CASSEFGLAGEGTYEQYF. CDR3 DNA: TGTGCCAGCAGTGAATTCGGCCTAGCGGGAGAGGGGACGTACGAGCAGTACTTC.

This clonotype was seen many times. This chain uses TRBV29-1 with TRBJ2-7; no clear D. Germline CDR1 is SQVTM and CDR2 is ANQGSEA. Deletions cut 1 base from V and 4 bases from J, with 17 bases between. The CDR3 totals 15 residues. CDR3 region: CSVEGDKGHSYEQYF. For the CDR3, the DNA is TGCAGCGTTGAAGGCGACAAGGGCCACTCTTACGAGCAGTACTTC.

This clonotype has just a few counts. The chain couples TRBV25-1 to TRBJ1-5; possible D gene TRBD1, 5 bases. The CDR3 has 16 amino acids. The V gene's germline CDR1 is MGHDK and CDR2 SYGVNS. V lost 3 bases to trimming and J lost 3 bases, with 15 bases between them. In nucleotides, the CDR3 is TGTGCCAGCAGTGAGGGACGGGTCTTCTCCAATCAGCCCCAGCATTTT. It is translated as CASSEGRVFSNQPQHF.

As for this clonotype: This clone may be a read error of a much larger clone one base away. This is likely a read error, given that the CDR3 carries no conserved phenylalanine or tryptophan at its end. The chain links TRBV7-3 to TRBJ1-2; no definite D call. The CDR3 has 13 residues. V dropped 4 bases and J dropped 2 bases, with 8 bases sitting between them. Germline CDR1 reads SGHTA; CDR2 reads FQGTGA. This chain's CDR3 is CASSSDGNYGYTI. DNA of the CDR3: TGTGCCAGCAGCTCTGACGGGAACTATGGCTACACCATC.

CDR3 in DNA: TGTGCCACCAGTGGGAACTTGGGGGACACCCGGGTAGCCCAGCATTTT. Translating gives CATSGNLGDTRVAQHF. V and J are TRBV24-1 and TRBJ1-5; TRBD1 is a possible D gene (6 bases). CDR3 length: 16 residues. Trimming removed 5 bases at V and 11 bases at J, with 24 bases between. Germline V lookup: CDR1 KGHDR, CDR2 SFDVKD.

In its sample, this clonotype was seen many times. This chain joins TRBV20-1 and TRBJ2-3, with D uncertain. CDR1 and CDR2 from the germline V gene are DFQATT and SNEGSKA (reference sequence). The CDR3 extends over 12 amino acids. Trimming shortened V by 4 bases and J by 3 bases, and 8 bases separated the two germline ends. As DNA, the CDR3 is TGCAGTGCTACTGACGGGACAGATACGCAGTATTTT. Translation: CSATDGTDTQYF.

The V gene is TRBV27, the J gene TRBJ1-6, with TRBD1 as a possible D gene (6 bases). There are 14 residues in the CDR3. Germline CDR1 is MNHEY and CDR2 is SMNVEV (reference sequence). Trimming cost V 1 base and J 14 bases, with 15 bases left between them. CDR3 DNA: TGTGCCAGCAGTTTATTAAGGACAGTTCGGTCCCTCCACTTT. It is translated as CASSLLRTVRSLHF.

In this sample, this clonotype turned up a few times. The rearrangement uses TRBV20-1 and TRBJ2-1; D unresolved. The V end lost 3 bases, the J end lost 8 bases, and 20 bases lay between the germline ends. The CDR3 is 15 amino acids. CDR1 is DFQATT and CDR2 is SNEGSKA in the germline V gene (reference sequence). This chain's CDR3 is CSASPTTNQQYEQFF. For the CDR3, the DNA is TGCAGTGCTAGTCCAACAACTAATCAGCAGTATGAGCAGTTCTTC.

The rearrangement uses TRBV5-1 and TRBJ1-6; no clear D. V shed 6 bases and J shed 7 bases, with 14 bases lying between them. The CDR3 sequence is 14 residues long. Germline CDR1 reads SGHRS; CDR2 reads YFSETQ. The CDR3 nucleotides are TGCGCCAGCAAGTTCGGGTCTTCCAATTCACCCCTCCACTTT. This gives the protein CASKFGSSNSPLHF. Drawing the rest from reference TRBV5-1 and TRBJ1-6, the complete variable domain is KAGVTQTPRYLIKTRGQQVTLSCSPISGHRSVSWYQQTPGQGLQFLFEYFSETQRNKGNFPGRFSGRQFSNSRSEMNVSTLELGDSALYLCASKFGSSNSPLHFGNGTRLTVT.

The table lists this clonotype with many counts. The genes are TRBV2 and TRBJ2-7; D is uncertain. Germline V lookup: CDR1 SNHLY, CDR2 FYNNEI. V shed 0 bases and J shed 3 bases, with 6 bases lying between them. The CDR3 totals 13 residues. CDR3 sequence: CASSEAQRYEQYF. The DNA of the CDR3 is TGTGCCAGCAGTGAAGCGCAACGCTACGAGCAGTACTTC.

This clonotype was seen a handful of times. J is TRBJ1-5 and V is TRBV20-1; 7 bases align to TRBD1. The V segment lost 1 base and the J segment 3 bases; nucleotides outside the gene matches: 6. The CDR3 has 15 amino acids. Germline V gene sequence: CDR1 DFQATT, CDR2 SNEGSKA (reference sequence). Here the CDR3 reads CSARAYRGVNQPQHF. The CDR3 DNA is TGCAGTGCTAGAGCTTACAGGGGCGTCAATCAGCCCCAGCATTTT.

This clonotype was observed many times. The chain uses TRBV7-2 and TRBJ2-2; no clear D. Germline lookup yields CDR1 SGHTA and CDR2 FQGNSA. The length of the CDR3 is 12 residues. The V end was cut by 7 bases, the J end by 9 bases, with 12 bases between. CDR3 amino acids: CASTPEGWELFF. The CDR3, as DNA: TGTGCCAGCACCCCGGAAGGCTGGGAGCTGTTTTTT.

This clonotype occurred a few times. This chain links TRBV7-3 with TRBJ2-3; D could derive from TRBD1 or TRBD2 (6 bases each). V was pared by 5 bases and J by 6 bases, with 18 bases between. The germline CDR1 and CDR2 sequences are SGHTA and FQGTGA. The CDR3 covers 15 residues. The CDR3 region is CASSPGDTRRDTQYF. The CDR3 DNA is TGTGCCAGCAGCCCGGGGGACACCAGAAGGGATACGCAGTATTTT.

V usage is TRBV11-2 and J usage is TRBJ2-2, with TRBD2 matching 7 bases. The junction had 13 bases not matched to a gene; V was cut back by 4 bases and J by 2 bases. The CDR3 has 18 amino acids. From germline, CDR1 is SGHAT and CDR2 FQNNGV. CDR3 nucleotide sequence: TGTGCCAGCAGCTGGCTCAGTTCCAGCGGGAAAAACACCGGGGAGCTGTTTTTT. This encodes CASSWLSSSGKNTGELFF.

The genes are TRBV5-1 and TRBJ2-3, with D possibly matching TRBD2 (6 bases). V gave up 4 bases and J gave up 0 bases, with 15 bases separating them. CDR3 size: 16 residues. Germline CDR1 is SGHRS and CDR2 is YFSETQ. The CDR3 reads CASSRDSGGSTDTQYF. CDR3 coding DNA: TGCGCCAGCAGCCGAGATAGCGGAGGAAGCACAGATACGCAGTATTTT. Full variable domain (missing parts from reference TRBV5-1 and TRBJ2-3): KAGVTQTPRYLIKTRGQQVTLSCSPISGHRSVSWYQQTPGQGLQFLFEYFSETQRNKGNFPGRFSGRQFSNSRSEMNVSTLELGDSALYLCASSRDSGGSTDTQYFGPGTRLTVL.

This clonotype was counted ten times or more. For the CDR3, the DNA is TGTGCCAGCAGCAGGACAGGGGGCGCCGCAGATACGCAGTATTTT. It translates to CASSRTGGAADTQYF. The chain uses TRBV5-4 and TRBJ2-3, with 11 bases lining up with TRBD1. This CDR3 has 15 residues. Trimming removed 4 bases from V and 4 bases from J; junction bases left unmatched: 5. CDR1 and CDR2 from the germline V gene are SGHNT and YYREEE (reference sequence).

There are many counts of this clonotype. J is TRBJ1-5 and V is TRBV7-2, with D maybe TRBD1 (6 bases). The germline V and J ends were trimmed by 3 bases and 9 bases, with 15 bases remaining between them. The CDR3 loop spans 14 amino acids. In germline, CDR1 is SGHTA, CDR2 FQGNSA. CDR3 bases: TGTGCCAGCAGCTTCGGGGACACACTCGGGCCCCAGCATTTT. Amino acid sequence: CASSFGDTLGPQHF.

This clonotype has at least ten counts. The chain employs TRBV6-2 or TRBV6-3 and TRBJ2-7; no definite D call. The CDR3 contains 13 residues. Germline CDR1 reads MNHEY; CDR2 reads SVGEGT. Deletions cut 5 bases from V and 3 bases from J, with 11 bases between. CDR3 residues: CASSPGEVYEQYF. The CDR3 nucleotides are TGTGCCAGCAGTCCAGGAGAGGTCTACGAGCAGTACTTC.

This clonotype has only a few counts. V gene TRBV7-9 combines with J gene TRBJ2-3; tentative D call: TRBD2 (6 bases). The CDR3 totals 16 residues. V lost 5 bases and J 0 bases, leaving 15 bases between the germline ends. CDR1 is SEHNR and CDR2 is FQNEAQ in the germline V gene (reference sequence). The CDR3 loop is CASSPWDSASTDTQYF. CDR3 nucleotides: TGTGCCAGCAGCCCATGGGACTCCGCTAGCACAGATACGCAGTATTTT.

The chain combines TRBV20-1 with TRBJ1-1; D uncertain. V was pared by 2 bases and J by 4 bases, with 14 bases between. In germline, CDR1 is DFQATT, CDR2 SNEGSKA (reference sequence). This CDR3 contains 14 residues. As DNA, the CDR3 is TGCAGTGCTAGATCACGCCGTGACGGCACTGAAGCTTTCTTT. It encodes CSARSRRDGTEAFF.

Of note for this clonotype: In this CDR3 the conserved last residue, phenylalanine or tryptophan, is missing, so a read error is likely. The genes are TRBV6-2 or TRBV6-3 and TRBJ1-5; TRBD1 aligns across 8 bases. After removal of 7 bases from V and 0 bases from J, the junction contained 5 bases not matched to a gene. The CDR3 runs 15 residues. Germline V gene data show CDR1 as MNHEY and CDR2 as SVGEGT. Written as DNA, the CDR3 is TGTGCCAGCACCCGGACAGGGAATAGCAATCAGCCCCAGCATATT. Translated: CASTRTGNSNQPQHI.

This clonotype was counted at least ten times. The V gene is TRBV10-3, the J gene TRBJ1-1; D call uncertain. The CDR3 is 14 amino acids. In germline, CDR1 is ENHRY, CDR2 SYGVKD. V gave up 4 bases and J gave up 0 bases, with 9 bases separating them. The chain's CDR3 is CAISVGSMNTEAFF. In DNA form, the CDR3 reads TGTGCCATCAGTGTAGGCAGCATGAACACTGAAGCTTTCTTT.

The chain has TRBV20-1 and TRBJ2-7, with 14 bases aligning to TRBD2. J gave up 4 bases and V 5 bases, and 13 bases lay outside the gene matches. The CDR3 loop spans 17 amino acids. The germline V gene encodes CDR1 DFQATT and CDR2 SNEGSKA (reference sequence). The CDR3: CSAQTSGRAGGKYEQYF. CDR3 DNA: TGCAGTGCTCAGACTAGCGGGAGGGCCGGGGGAAAGTACGAGCAGTACTTC.

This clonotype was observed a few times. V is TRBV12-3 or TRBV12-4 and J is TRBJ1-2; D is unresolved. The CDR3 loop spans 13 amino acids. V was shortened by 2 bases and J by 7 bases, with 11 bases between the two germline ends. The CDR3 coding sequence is TGTGCCAGCAGTTTACTCGTCAGCTCTGGCTACACCTTC. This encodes CASSLLVSSGYTF.

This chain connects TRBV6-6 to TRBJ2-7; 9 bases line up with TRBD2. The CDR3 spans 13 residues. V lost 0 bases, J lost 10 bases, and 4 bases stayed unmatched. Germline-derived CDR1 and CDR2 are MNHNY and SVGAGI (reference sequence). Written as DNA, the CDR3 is TGTGCCAGCAGTTACTCGGCGGGAGGGCCTCAGTACTTC. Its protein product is CASSYSAGGPQYF.

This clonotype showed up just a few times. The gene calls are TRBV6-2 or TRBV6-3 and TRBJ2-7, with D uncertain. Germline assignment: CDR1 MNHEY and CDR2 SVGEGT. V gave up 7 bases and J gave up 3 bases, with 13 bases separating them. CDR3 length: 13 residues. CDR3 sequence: CASNQAQLYEQYF. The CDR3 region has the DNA TGTGCCAGCAACCAGGCACAGCTCTACGAGCAGTACTTC.

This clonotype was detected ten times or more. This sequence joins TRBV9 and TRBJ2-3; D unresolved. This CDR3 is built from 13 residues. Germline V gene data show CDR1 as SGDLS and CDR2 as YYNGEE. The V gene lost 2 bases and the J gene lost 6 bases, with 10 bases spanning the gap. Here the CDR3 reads CASSVLERDTQYF. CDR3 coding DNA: TGTGCCAGCAGCGTCCTGGAAAGGGATACGCAGTATTTT.

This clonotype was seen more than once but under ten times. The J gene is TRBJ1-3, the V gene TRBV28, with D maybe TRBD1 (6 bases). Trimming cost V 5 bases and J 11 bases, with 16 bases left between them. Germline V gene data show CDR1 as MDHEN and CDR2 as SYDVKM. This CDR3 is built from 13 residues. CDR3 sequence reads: CASSPQTGEAIYF. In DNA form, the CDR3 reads TGTGCCAGCAGTCCCCAGACAGGAGAGGCCATATATTTT.